This TCR beta chain was recovered during a study of CD8 T cells in ankylosing spondylitis. The V and J ends lost 1 base and 6 bases, in that order; junction bases with no gene match: 7. CDR1 is DFQATT and CDR2 is SNEGSKA in the germline V gene (reference sequence). CDR3 length: 15 amino acids. This clonotype was detected a few times. Its antigen remains unidentified. Overall study results and limits: Earlier work had already found some motif variants in reactive arthritis synovial fluid and blood. Reportedly, disease-linked clones are significantly enriched in ankylosing spondylitis patients' matched synovial fluid. Ankylosing spondylitis blood appeared to carry a characteristic TCR beta motif of fewer than 10 highly homologous variants.

Researchers built TCR beta libraries using quantitative 5'-RACE with molecular barcodes. TCRdb passed the 5' RACE reads through MiXCR, listing each CDR3 protein once. This table holds about 240,000 distinct CDR3 sequences, roughly a quarter found once. The sequenced material came from blood, either unsorted or a sorted T cell fraction (not recorded which). The chain joins TRBV20-1 to TRBJ2-3, with 10 nucleotides matching TRBD2. This receptor was obtained from a male donor with ankylosing spondylitis or in good health (not recorded which). The CDR3 DNA reads as TGCAGTGCTAGAGTGGGCAGCGGGGGGGCGGATACGCAGTATTTT. It codes for CSARVGSGGADTQYF.